This T cell receptor (beta chain) was profiled in a study of blood T cell repertoires in COVID-19 (dated by TCRdb to 2020 to 2022). Study-level background: Samples covering the acute and convalescent phases of COVID-19 were provided by collaborators in the United States, Italy and Spain. The material from the prospective study consisted of cDNA or gDNA derived from T cells, B-cell-depleted T cells, or PBMCs. Subjects who had been exposed to COVID-19, were actively infected with it, or had recovered from it provided the deeply sampled blood TCRbeta repertoires that made up the dataset. The repertoires were released in a freely available public database meant as a resource for research on the immune response to SARS-CoV-2. Samples came from the ongoing ImmuneRACE study (first 160 participants) plus 1,254 subjects from 6 global collaborators. Nearly every sample came with metadata listing a de-identified subject ID, COVID-19 status, age in years and sex. Where HLA class I and class II types were available, the types were taken from metadata supplied by the sample provider, not from assay-based typing.

The CDR3 contains 14 residues, cysteine and phenylalanine counted. Only the CDR3 portion is preserved as DNA: 42 bases, with reading frame beginning at the first base. The germline V gene sets CDR1 to WSHSY and CDR2 to SAAADI. The junction carries 10 bases between V and J, which are trimmed by 1 base and 6 bases respectively. In Seattle, one collaborating source enrolled patients while the infection was active and tracked those patients longitudinally over the course of disease. The collaborating institutions used their own protocols to collect whole blood in K2EDTA tubes. For TCRbeta analysis, collaborators shipped samples as frozen whole blood, isolated PBMCs, or DNA extracted from either of those sample types. TCRbeta CDR3 regions were amplified from genomic DNA by means of the immunoSEQ Assay, a bias-controlled multiplex PCR. Per the source publication's procedure: The number of nucleated cells in each sample was estimated by amplification of reference gene primers within the assay. To quantify the absolute abundance of each unique TCRbeta CDR3 rearrangement, sequence reads were collapsed and filtered. For each sample, productive Simpson clonality was calculated by taking the square root of Simpson's diversity index across productive rearrangements. The immuneACCESS repertoire file appears here via TCRdb, limited to in-frame rearrangements. These files lack a portion of the clones; in checked studies, under half of the deficit traces to unresolved V genes, and the cause of the others is not known. D and trimming come from the DNA, and the V and J calls and clone size come from that table. This sample gives about 170,000 clones in total; roughly 90% of them show up just once. The biggest ten clones account for around 5.1% of the sample.

A word on this clone: Its target antigen remains unknown. Base quality data are lacking; no much larger clone is found one base away.

What the authors observed across the whole study: Clinical and demographic metadata were provided uncurated, with the amount varying by source and participant.

The chain is made from TRBV10-2 and TRBJ1-5; TRBD1 might be the D gene, on 6 matching bases. The receptor comes from a man between 18 and 35 years old with COVID-19, enrolled during active disease. Material: peripheral blood. CDR3 sequence: CASSELGAGQPQHF. The DNA is TGCGCCAGCAGTGAGTTGGGGGCAGGTCAGCCCCAGCATTTT.